The source of this T cell receptor (beta chain) is a study of early T cells in non-severe SARS-CoV-2 infection. Turning to the study itself: Sequenced bulk RNA came from whole blood that was unsorted, and chains were unpaired.

Researchers tagged individual cDNA molecules with unique molecular identifiers. TCRdb processed the 5' RACE reads anew with MiXCR; each CDR3 protein has one entry. The sample lists tens of thousands of distinct CDR3 sequences, around 5.7% occurring once. Study-wide results and caveats: Anti-spike CD8 responses were favored by VDJdb matching, which missed private and CD4 specificities.

This clonotype has only a few counts. The target antigen is unknown. The TCR sequence derives from an adult who was a healthcare worker with PCR-confirmed SARS-CoV-2 infection or an uninfected control (not recorded which). The sample consisted of whole blood.

The CDR3 region is CSAGGTSGRTDTQYF. DNA for the CDR3: TGCAGTGCTGGGGGGACTAGCGGACGCACAGATACGCAGTATTTT. The rearrangement joins TRBV20-1 to TRBJ2-3; 11 bases match TRBD2. Germline V lookup: CDR1 DFQATT, CDR2 SNEGSKA (reference sequence). This CDR3 is 15 amino acids long. V shed 5 bases and J 1 base; nucleotides not matched to a gene: 5.